One and the same sample provided the 16 T cell receptor beta chains below, sequenced in a study of T-cell memory formation after mild COVID-19. One entry per CDR3 protein results from TCRdb running MiXCR on the 5' RACE reads. The sample shows some 300,000 distinct CDR3 sequences, less than 25% of them seen only once. Sequenced material: PBMCs or a T cell subset sorted from them (not recorded which). The receptors here all came from a man aged 18 to 30 who had mild COVID-19 (a few samples of this study predate the infection). Cell type and time point are not known.

The sample holds a few counts of this clonotype. The CDR3 protein is CSARSPTGGDGFPQYF. The CDR3 nucleotides read TGCAGTGCTAGAAGCCCGACAGGGGGCGATGGTTTTCCGCAGTATTTT. This sequence joins TRBV20-1 and TRBJ2-3, with 10 positions matching TRBD1. The CDR3 extends over 16 amino acids. CDR1 is DFQATT and CDR2 is SNEGSKA in the germline V gene (reference sequence). The trim removed 2 bases at V and 10 bases at J, leaving 15 bases unmatched.

This clonotype was counted at least ten times. This rearrangement joins TRBV12-3 or TRBV12-4 to TRBJ2-3; the D gene is possibly TRBD2 (5 bases). V lost 7 bases to trimming and J lost 2 bases, with 10 bases between them. The CDR3 is made up of 13 amino acids. The CDR3 region is CASTIGDTDTQYF. The CDR3 DNA reads as TGTGCCAGCACTATCGGGGACACAGATACGCAGTATTTT.

This clonotype has a handful of counts. The chain has TRBV19 and TRBJ2-4; 7 nucleotides match TRBD1. The germline V gene has CDR1 LNHDA and CDR2 SQIVND (reference sequence). There are 17 residues in the CDR3. With V trimmed by 1 base and J by 1 base, 7 bases remained unmatched. CDR3 sequence: CASSIGGQLVAKNIQYF. CDR3 coding DNA: TGTGCCAGTAGTATAGGGGGACAGTTAGTTGCCAAAAACATTCAGTACTTC.

This chain uses TRBV7-2 with TRBJ1-5; D perhaps matches TRBD1 (5 bases). Per germline, CDR1 SGHTA and CDR2 FQGNSA. V shed 4 bases and J shed 2 bases, with 12 bases lying between them. The CDR3 sequence is 15 residues long. The CDR3 region has the DNA TGTGCCAGCAGCTACAGAGGGGTGGGCAATCAGCCCCAGCATTTT. It specifies CASSYRGVGNQPQHF.

The rearrangement links TRBV29-1 to TRBJ2-7; TRBD1 matches 10 bases. Losses at the gene ends were 6 bases for V and 3 bases for J; bases not matched to a gene: 8. This CDR3 is 14 amino acids long. CDR1 is SQVTM and CDR2 is ANQGSEA in the germline V gene. Here the CDR3 DNA reads TGCAGCGTCGGAGGACAGGGGGATCTCTACGAGCAGTACTTC. Translating gives CSVGGQGDLYEQYF.

This clonotype has only a few counts. The chain links TRBV6-1 to TRBJ1-2; D gene unclear. Germline-derived CDR1 and CDR2 are MNHNS and SASEGT. V was clipped by 10 bases and J by 8 bases, with 20 bases between them. The CDR3 spans 13 residues. In nucleotides, the CDR3 is TGTGCCACCACTCAGAGGGCAGGAGTGGGCTACACCTTC. Translating it yields CATTQRAGVGYTF.

This clonotype was seen ten or more times. V gene TRBV7-6 combines with J gene TRBJ2-1; perhaps TRBD1 as D (5 bases). Germline assignment: CDR1 SGHVS and CDR2 FNYEAQ. This CDR3 has 13 amino acids. Trimming shortened V by 1 base and J by 9 bases, and 10 bases separated the two germline ends. In DNA form, the CDR3 reads TGTGCCAGCAGCTTAGGGGGCCTGGGTGAGCAGTTCTTC. It encodes CASSLGGLGEQFF.

The sample holds a few counts of this clonotype. The V and J genes are TRBV15 and TRBJ2-5, with 9 bases fitting TRBD1. Germline V lookup: CDR1 LNHNV, CDR2 YYDKDF (reference sequence). This CDR3 is built from 16 residues. Trimming took 1 base from V and 4 from J; bases not matched to a gene: 7. CDR3 DNA sequence: TGTGCCACCAGCAGAGGGGACAGGGACTCCCGAGAGACCCAGTACTTC. This encodes CATSRGDRDSRETQYF.

The chain carries TRBV20-1 and TRBJ1-2, with D possibly TRBD1 on 5 matching bases. The germline V gene encodes CDR1 DFQATT and CDR2 SNEGSKA (reference sequence). This CDR3 comprises 13 residues. Between the trimmed V and J ends, which lost 5 bases and 11 bases, there was a span of 21 bases. The CDR3 sequence is CSAEKQEDLRYTF. In DNA, the CDR3 is TGCAGTGCTGAGAAACAGGAGGACTTGAGGTACACCTTC.

This clonotype has only a few counts. This chain uses TRBV11-2 with TRBJ2-5, with TRBD2 matching 8 bases. The CDR3 runs to 15 residues. With V trimmed by 7 bases and J by 1 base, 8 bases remained unmatched. Per the germline V gene, CDR1 is SGHAT and CDR2 is FQNNGV. In DNA form, the CDR3 reads TGTGCCAGCACCTTTCTAGCGGGCAGCCAAGAGACCCAGTACTTC. Translation gives CASTFLAGSQETQYF.

The chain is built from TRBV7-9 and TRBJ2-2; 7 bases map to TRBD1. Trimming at V came to 5 bases and at J to 1 base, leaving 4 bases not matched to a gene. The CDR3 consists of 15 residues. Germline loops: CDR1 SEHNR, CDR2 FQNEAQ (reference sequence). The CDR3 loop is CASSHRTGNTGELFF. The CDR3 bases are TGTGCCAGCAGCCACCGGACAGGGAACACCGGGGAGCTGTTTTTT. The full variable domain, with the rest looked up from reference TRBV7-9 and TRBJ2-2, is DTGVSQNPRHKITKRGQNVTFRCDPISEHNRLYWYRQTLGQGPEFLTYFQNEAQLEKSRLLSDRFSAERPKGSFSTLEIQRTEQGDSAMYLCASSHRTGNTGELFFGEGSRLTVL.

This clonotype has only a few counts. V usage is TRBV5-1 and J usage is TRBJ2-1; D is uncertain. Germline assignment: CDR1 SGHRS and CDR2 YFSETQ. V was clipped by 4 bases and J by 6 bases, with 11 bases between them. CDR3 length: 13 amino acids. CDR3 nucleotide sequence: TGCGCCAGCAGCCAGACTGGTCCCAATGAGCAGTTCTTC. It is translated as CASSQTGPNEQFF.

This clonotype was seen more than once but under ten times. The chain carries TRBV6-6 and TRBJ1-5; TRBD1 matches at 7 bases. Germline V lookup: CDR1 MNHNY, CDR2 SVGAGI (reference sequence). The CDR3 has 16 amino acids. J lost 0 bases, V lost 7 bases, and 9 bases had no gene match. The CDR3 loop reads CASIGYRGVSNQPQHF. The CDR3 region has the DNA TGTGCCAGCATCGGATACAGGGGCGTTAGCAATCAGCCCCAGCATTTT.

There are a few counts of this clonotype. The rearrangement links TRBV9 to TRBJ1-4; tentative D call: TRBD1 (5 bases). V shed 6 bases and J shed 7 bases, with 13 bases lying between them. The CDR3 contains 13 residues. CDR1 and CDR2 from the germline V gene are SGDLS and YYNGEE. CDR3 residues: CASNSGGGEKLFF. CDR3 DNA sequence: TGTGCCAGCAATTCGGGGGGTGGTGAAAAACTGTTTTTT.

CDR3 region: CASSLSSGDTQYF. The DNA for the CDR3 is TGTGCCAGCAGTTTGAGCAGCGGGGATACGCAGTATTTT. The chain recombines TRBV12-3 or TRBV12-4 with TRBJ2-3; TRBD2 might be the D (6 bases). CDR3 length: 13 residues. The V gene lost 3 bases and the J gene lost 6 bases, with 10 bases spanning the gap.

The genes are TRBV20-1 and TRBJ2-1; no clear D. The V and J ends lost 2 bases and 10 bases respectively, with 6 bases between them. Germline CDR1 DFQATT, CDR2 SNEGSKA (reference sequence). The CDR3 loop spans 10 amino acids. Written as DNA, the CDR3 is TGCAGTGCTAGACCACAGGAGCAGTTCTTC. It encodes CSARPQEQFF.